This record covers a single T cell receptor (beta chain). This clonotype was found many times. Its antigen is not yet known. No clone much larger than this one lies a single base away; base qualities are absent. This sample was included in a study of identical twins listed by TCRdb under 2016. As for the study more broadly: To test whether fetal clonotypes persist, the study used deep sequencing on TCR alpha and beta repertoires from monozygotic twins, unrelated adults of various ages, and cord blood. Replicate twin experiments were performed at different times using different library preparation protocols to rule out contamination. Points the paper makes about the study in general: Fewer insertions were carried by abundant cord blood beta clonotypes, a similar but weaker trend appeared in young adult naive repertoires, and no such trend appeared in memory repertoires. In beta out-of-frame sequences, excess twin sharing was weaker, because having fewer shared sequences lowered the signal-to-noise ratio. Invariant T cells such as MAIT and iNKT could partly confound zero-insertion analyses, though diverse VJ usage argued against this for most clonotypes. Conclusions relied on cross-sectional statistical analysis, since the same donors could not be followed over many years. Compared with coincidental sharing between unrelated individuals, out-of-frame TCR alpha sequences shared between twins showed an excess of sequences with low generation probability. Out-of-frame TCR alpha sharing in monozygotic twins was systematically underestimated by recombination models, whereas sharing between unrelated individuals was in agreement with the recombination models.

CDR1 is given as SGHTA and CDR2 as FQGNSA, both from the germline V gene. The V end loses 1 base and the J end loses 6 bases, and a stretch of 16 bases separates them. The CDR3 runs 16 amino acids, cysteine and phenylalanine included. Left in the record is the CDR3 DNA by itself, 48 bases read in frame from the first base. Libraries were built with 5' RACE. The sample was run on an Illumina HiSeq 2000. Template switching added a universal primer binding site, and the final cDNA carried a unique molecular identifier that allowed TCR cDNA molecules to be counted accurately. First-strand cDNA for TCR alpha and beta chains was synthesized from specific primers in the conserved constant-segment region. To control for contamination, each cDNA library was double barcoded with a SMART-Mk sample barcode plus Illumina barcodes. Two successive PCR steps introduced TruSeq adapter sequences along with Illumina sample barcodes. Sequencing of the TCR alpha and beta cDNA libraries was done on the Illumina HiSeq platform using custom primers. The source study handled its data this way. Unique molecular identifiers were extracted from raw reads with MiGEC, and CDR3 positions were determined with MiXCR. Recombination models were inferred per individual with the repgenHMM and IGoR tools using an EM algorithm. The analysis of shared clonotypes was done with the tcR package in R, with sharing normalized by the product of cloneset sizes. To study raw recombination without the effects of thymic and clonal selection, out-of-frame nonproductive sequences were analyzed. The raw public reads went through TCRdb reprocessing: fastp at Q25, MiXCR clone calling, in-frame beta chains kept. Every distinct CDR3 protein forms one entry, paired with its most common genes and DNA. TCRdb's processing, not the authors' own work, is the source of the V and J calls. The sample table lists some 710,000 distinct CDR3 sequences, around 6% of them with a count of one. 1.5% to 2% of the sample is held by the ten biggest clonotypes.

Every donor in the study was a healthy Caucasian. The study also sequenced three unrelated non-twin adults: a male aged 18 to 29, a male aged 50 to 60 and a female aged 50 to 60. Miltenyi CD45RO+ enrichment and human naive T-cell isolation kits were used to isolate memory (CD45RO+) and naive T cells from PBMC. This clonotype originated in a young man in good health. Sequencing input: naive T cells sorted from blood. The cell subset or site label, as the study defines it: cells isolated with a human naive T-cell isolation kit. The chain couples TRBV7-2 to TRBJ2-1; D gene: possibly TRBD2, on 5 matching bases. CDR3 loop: CASSLVLLGDFNEQFF. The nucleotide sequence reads TGTGCCAGCAGCTTAGTCCTTCTCGGGGATTTCAATGAGCAGTTCTTC.